This T cell receptor beta chain was recovered during a study of PD-1 blockade in classical Hodgkin lymphoma. Study-wide points: Those patients who began receiving nivolumab less than 1 year after ASCT had lower diversity, and they were excluded. Reported findings placed baseline TCR diversity lower in newly diagnosed patients (compared with healthy donors). Newly diagnosed and completely responding patients shared comparable baseline diversity. The authors have not defined what causes the repertoire differences, possibly disease activity or prior therapy.

Time point indicated: cycle 4 day 1 (C4D1), after 5 to 7 weeks of nivolumab. Every one of the patients relapsed after autologous stem cell transplantation (brentuximab vedotin exposure was variable). V dropped 3 bases and J dropped 0 bases, with 5 bases sitting between them. The CDR3 covers 13 residues. Germline V gene lookup returns CDR1 LNHDA and CDR2 SQIVND (reference sequence). TCRdb keeps only in-frame clones here, not all; method: immunoSEQ multiplex PCR. The profile shows about 39,000 clones, more than 60% of them singletons. This clone came up a few times. Its antigen is unknown. The source of this sequence is a human donor with classical Hodgkin lymphoma. Material: peripheral blood mononuclear cells (PBMCs), obtained before the fourth cycle of nivolumab. V is TRBV19 and J is TRBJ1-2; D gene uncertain. The CDR3 here is CASSIEANYGYTF. CDR3 nucleotide sequence: TGTGCCAGTAGTATTGAAGCTAACTATGGCTACACCTTC.